One and the same sample provided the 31 T cell receptor beta chains below, sequenced in a study of blood T cell repertoires in COVID-19. Sequencing was performed with immunoSEQ multiplex PCR; in TCRdb, only in-frame clones are kept and a portion is missing. Of 470,000 or so clones in the sample, 80% to 90% were seen once. The sequencing sample was made of peripheral blood. The receptors originated from a human donor in a cohort sampled during active COVID-19.

A few counts support this clone. The CDR3 is CASSQERAGGFDEQYF. The CDR3 nucleotides read TGTGCCAGCAGCCAAGAACGAGCGGGAGGGTTTGACGAGCAGTACTTC. The rearrangement uses TRBV4-2 and TRBJ2-7; 10 bases map to TRBD2. J lost 5 bases, V lost 0 bases, and 7 bases had no gene match. CDR1 is LGHNA, CDR2 YNFKEQ, per germline. The CDR3 consists of 16 residues.

The chain recombines TRBV6-5 with TRBJ2-1; 9 nucleotides match TRBD2. V gave up 6 bases and J gave up 6 bases; unmatched junction bases: 9. This CDR3 has 15 amino acids. Looked up from germline, CDR1 is MNHEY and CDR2 is SVGAGI. This CDR3 reads CASSLVAGEGNEQFF. The CDR3 DNA reads as TGTGCCAGCAGCCTAGTAGCGGGAGAGGGCAATGAGCAGTTCTTC.

V usage is TRBV7-2 and J usage is TRBJ1-5; 8 bases are shared with TRBD1. Germline V gene data show CDR1 as SGHTA and CDR2 as FQGNSA. The ends lost 6 bases at V and 7 bases at J; junction bases unmatched: 5. The CDR3 is 13 amino acids. The CDR3 region is CASRQGGRQPQHF. The DNA of the CDR3 is TGTGCCAGCAGACAGGGGGGGAGACAGCCCCAGCATTTT.

This clone was counted once. V is TRBV6-2 or TRBV6-3 and J is TRBJ1-5; 10 bases align to TRBD1. Germline CDR1 reads MNHEY; CDR2 reads SVGEGT. The trim removed 2 bases at V and 7 bases at J, leaving 14 bases unmatched. CDR3 length: 18 amino acids. CDR3 region: CASSYTRAGTGVEQPQHF. The CDR3 bases are TGTGCCAGCAGTTACACCCGGGCCGGGACAGGGGTCGAACAGCCCCAGCATTTT.

V is TRBV6-1 and J is TRBJ2-1; a weak D match, TRBD2 (5 bases). The V gene's germline CDR1 is MNHNS and CDR2 SASEGT. The CDR3 consists of 16 residues. Trimming stripped 1 base from V and 1 base from J, with 11 bases between. The CDR3 loop is CASSEGGFGSYNEQFF. CDR3 bases: TGTGCCAGCAGTGAAGGAGGGTTCGGATCCTACAATGAGCAGTTCTTC.

The chain recombines TRBV7-3 with TRBJ2-1; 7 bases are a match to TRBD2. CDR3 length: 16 residues. V lost 5 bases and J lost 5; bases outside the gene matches: 12. CDR1 is SGHTA, CDR2 FQGTGA, per germline. CDR3 sequence reads: CASSGPTSLTNNEQFF. The CDR3 coding sequence is TGTGCCAGCAGCGGACCGACTAGCCTTACAAACAATGAGCAGTTCTTC.

For this clone: A junction end diverges from the germline sequence, so it may reflect a read error. The V call is TRBV6-1, the J call TRBJ2-5; TRBD2 agrees at 12 bases. Germline CDR1 and CDR2: MNHNS and SASEGT. The length of the CDR3 is 18 residues. In DNA, the CDR3 is TGTGCCAGCAGTAAAGCCCGACTAGCGGGAGTGGTGGGAGAGACCCAGTACTTC. This translates into CASSKARLAGVVGETQYF.

The gene calls are TRBV29-1 and TRBJ1-2, with a weak D call TRBD1 (6 bases). This CDR3 has 11 amino acids. Germline loops: CDR1 SQVTM, CDR2 ANQGSEA. V was shortened by 6 bases and J by 6 bases, with 11 bases between the two germline ends. CDR3 sequence (DNA): TGCAGCGTCGAACAGGGTGATGGCTACACCTTC. Translated: CSVEQGDGYTF.

The chain employs TRBV7-3 and TRBJ2-1; tentative D call: TRBD1 (6 bases). Germline V lookup: CDR1 SGHTA, CDR2 FQGTGA. V lost 5 bases to trimming and J lost 8 bases, with 13 bases between them. This CDR3 is 13 amino acids long. CDR3 DNA sequence: TGTGCCAGCAGCCCCGACAGGTCTCATGAGCAGTTCTTC. This codes for CASSPDRSHEQFF. Full variable domain (rest looked up from reference TRBV7-3 and TRBJ2-1): GAGVSQTPSNKVTEKGKYVELRCDPISGHTALYWYRQSLGQGPEFLIYFQGTGAADDSGLPNDRFFAVRPEGSVSTLKIQRTERGDSAVYLCASSPDRSHEQFFGPGTRLTVL.

J is TRBJ2-6 and V is TRBV7-8; perhaps TRBD1 as D (5 bases). CDR1 and CDR2 (germline): SGHVS, FQNEAQ. This CDR3 comprises 17 residues. V was clipped by 5 bases and J by 2 bases, with 16 bases between them. CDR3 sequence reads: CASSPLQGLAGANVLTF. In DNA form, the CDR3 reads TGTGCCAGCAGCCCACTGCAGGGCCTTGCTGGGGCCAACGTCCTGACTTTC.

This clone was detected only once. The chain is built from TRBV5-4 and TRBJ2-2; the D is unclear. With 5 bases removed from V and 0 bases from J, the gap between germline ends came to 11 bases. This CDR3 is built from 15 residues. Germline lookup yields CDR1 SGHNT and CDR2 YYREEE (reference sequence). The CDR3: CASRPGTSNTGELFF. CDR3 sequence (DNA): TGTGCCAGCAGACCAGGAACCTCGAACACCGGGGAGCTGTTTTTT.

The chain employs TRBV19 and TRBJ1-3, with D uncertain. The CDR3 runs to 15 residues. Germline CDR1 is LNHDA and CDR2 is SQIVND (reference sequence). V lost 4 bases to trimming and J lost 4 bases, with 14 bases between them. CDR3 sequence (DNA): TGTGCCAGTAGTAGTTCTTCCCGGGTCGGAAACACCATATATTTT. Translation: CASSSSSRVGNTIYF.

The gene calls are TRBV5-1 and TRBJ1-4; D unresolved. Germline values: CDR1 SGHRS, CDR2 YFSETQ. Trimming shortened V by 4 bases and J by 8 bases, and 9 bases separated the two germline ends. This CDR3 has 12 residues. The CDR3 DNA follows: TGCGCCAGCAGCACCGGAGGGGAAAAACTGTTTTTT. Translation gives CASSTGGEKLFF. Combining the CDR3 with reference TRBV5-1 and TRBJ1-4 gives the whole variable domain KAGVTQTPRYLIKTRGQQVTLSCSPISGHRSVSWYQQTPGQGLQFLFEYFSETQRNKGNFPGRFSGRQFSNSRSEMNVSTLELGDSALYLCASSTGGEKLFFGSGTQLSVL.

This sequence joins TRBV28 and TRBJ2-7, with D possibly TRBD2 on 6 matching bases. Germline V gene lookup returns CDR1 MDHEN and CDR2 SYDVKM. There are 15 residues in the CDR3. Trimming stripped 3 bases from V and 4 bases from J, with 16 bases between. CDR3 bases: TGTGCCAGCAGTTTTCAGCGACTAGACCGATACGAGCAGTACTTC. As protein: CASSFQRLDRYEQYF.

V gene TRBV6-6 combines with J gene TRBJ2-7; TRBD1 aligns across 7 bases. The trim removed 5 bases at V and 0 bases at J, leaving 4 bases unmatched. This CDR3 has 14 residues. Germline V gene lookup returns CDR1 MNHNY and CDR2 SVGAGI (reference sequence). This chain's CDR3 is CASSRTGVSYEQYF. The CDR3 nucleotides read TGTGCCAGCAGTCGCACAGGGGTCTCCTACGAGCAGTACTTC.

The genes are TRBV19 and TRBJ2-3, with TRBD2 as a possible D gene (5 bases). The CDR3 extends over 14 amino acids. Trimming removed 4 bases at V and 2 bases at J, with 10 bases between. Germline CDR1 LNHDA, CDR2 SQIVND (reference sequence). For the CDR3, the DNA is TGTGCCAGTAGTACCCCGGGAAACACAGATACGCAGTATTTT. Translation gives CASSTPGNTDTQYF.

The rearrangement uses TRBV5-1 and TRBJ2-7, with TRBD1 matching over 7 bases. CDR1 SGHRS and CDR2 YFSETQ come from the germline V gene. The CDR3 sequence is 14 residues long. The V and J ends lost 0 bases and 5 bases, in that order; junction bases with no gene match: 5. This CDR3 reads CASSLDRGRDEQYF. The CDR3 nucleotides are TGCGCCAGCAGCTTGGACAGGGGCAGGGACGAGCAGTACTTC.

V is TRBV19 and J is TRBJ1-5, with 7 bases identical to TRBD1. The CDR3 spans 17 residues. Trimming at V came to 3 bases and at J to 1 base, leaving 9 bases not matched to a gene. Germline assignment: CDR1 LNHDA and CDR2 SQIVND (reference sequence). Here the CDR3 DNA reads TGTGCCAGTAGTATTACAGGGGTAGGTATAAGCAATCAGCCCCAGCATTTT. This gives the protein CASSITGVGISNQPQHF.

In DNA, the CDR3 is TGTGCCAGCAGCAGAGGTGACAGGGACCAGCAGTACTTC. Its translation is CASSRGDRDQQYF. This chain links TRBV7-9 with TRBJ2-7; 7 bases match TRBD1. Germline CDR1 and CDR2: SEHNR and FQNEAQ (reference sequence). The CDR3 is made up of 13 amino acids. The V gene end was trimmed by 5 bases and the J gene end by 8 bases; junction bases not matched to a gene: 9.

This clone was detected only once. In DNA form, the CDR3 reads TGCAGTGCTAGTTTGGGGGCCACTGAAGCTTTCTTT. It yields the protein CSASLGATEAFF. The V and J genes are TRBV20-1 and TRBJ1-1; a weak D match, TRBD1 (6 bases). Germline V gene sequence: CDR1 DFQATT, CDR2 SNEGSKA (reference sequence). CDR3 size: 12 residues. The V end was cut by 3 bases, the J end by 4 bases, with 9 bases between.

V gene TRBV5-1 combines with J gene TRBJ1-3, with 7 bases lining up with TRBD1. J lost 0 bases, V lost 4 bases, and 4 bases had no gene match. There are 15 residues in the CDR3. Germline values: CDR1 SGHRS, CDR2 YFSETQ. For the CDR3, the DNA is TGCGCCAGCAGCCTCAGGGGGACCTCTGGAAACACCATATATTTT. This translates into CASSLRGTSGNTIYF.

The chain joins TRBV19 to TRBJ1-1; D is uncertain. This CDR3 is 13 amino acids long. V shed 7 bases and J shed 3 bases, with 12 bases lying between them. The germline CDR1 and CDR2 sequences are LNHDA and SQIVND (reference sequence). The CDR3 DNA is TGTGCCAGTAACCCGACACTTTACACTGAAGCTTTCTTT. It encodes CASNPTLYTEAFF.

The rearrangement uses TRBV15 and TRBJ1-2; 8 bases are a match to TRBD1. The CDR3 has 17 amino acids. V shed 3 bases and J 1 base; nucleotides not matched to a gene: 10. Germline CDR1 and CDR2: LNHNV and YYDKDF (reference sequence). The CDR3 loop is CATSSDPTTGDNYGYTF. In DNA form, the CDR3 reads TGTGCCACCAGCAGTGACCCTACGACAGGGGATAACTATGGCTACACCTTC. Combining the CDR3 with reference TRBV15 and TRBJ1-2 gives the whole variable domain DAMVIQNPRYQVTQFGKPVTLSCSQTLNHNVMYWYQQKSSQAPKLLFHYYDKDFNNEADTPDNFQSRRPNTSFCFLDIRSPGLGDTAMYLCATSSDPTTGDNYGYTFGSGTRLTVV.

This chain joins TRBV9 and TRBJ2-7, with a weak D call TRBD1 (6 bases). This CDR3 comprises 15 residues. Germline V gives CDR1 SGDLS, CDR2 YYNGEE. The V gene lost 4 bases and the J gene lost 3 bases, with 17 bases spanning the gap. The CDR3 here is CASSPRQANFYEQYF. DNA for the CDR3: TGTGCCAGCAGCCCCCGACAGGCTAACTTCTACGAGCAGTACTTC. Full variable domain (outside the CDR3, taken from reference TRBV9 and TRBJ2-7): DSGVTQTPKHLITATGQRVTLRCSPRSGDLSVYWYQQSLDQGLQFLIQYYNGEERAKGNILERFSAQQFPDLHSELNLSSLELGDSALYFCASSPRQANFYEQYFGPGTRLTVT.

This chain links TRBV6-4 with TRBJ2-2; 10 nucleotides agree with TRBD2. J lost 6 bases, V lost 3 bases, and 4 bases had no gene match. Germline assignment: CDR1 MRHNA and CDR2 SNTAGT. This CDR3 contains 15 residues. The CDR3 loop is CASSESGRASGELFF. The DNA for the CDR3 is TGTGCCAGCAGTGAAAGCGGGAGGGCCTCCGGGGAGCTGTTTTTT.

CDR3 in amino acids: CASSLDGQGEEETQYF. DNA of the CDR3: TGTGCCAGCAGCTTAGATGGGCAGGGTGAGGAAGAGACCCAGTACTTC. This chain connects TRBV11-3 to TRBJ2-5, with TRBD1 as a possible D gene (5 bases). The CDR3 has 16 amino acids. V shed 0 bases and J shed 3 bases, with 14 bases lying between them. Germline values: CDR1 SGHNT, CDR2 YENEEA.

CDR3 region: CASTPTRFYGYTF. The CDR3 nucleotides are TGTGCCAGCACTCCCACGCGGTTCTATGGCTACACCTTC. The chain uses TRBV5-6 and TRBJ1-2; D gene ambiguous. Germline values: CDR1 SGHDT, CDR2 YYEEEE. CDR3 length: 13 residues. V gave up 6 bases and J gave up 4 bases, with 13 bases separating them. The entire variable domain, with the rest obtained from reference TRBV5-6 and TRBJ1-2, is as follows: DAGVTQSPTHLIKTRGQQVTLRCSPKSGHDTVSWYQQALGQGPQFIFQYYEEEERQRGNFPDRFSGHQFPNYSSELNVNALLLGDSALYLCASTPTRFYGYTFGSGTRLTVV.

The chain uses TRBV9 and TRBJ2-7; D is perhaps TRBD2 (6 bases). The CDR3 totals 13 residues. The germline V and J ends were trimmed by 3 bases and 5 bases, with 12 bases remaining between them. CDR1 and CDR2 (germline): SGDLS, YYNGEE. The CDR3 DNA follows: TGTGCCAGCAGCGCCCCCGGGAGCGACGAGCAGTACTTC. It yields the protein CASSAPGSDEQYF.

The chain employs TRBV5-1 and TRBJ2-7; the match to TRBD2 covers 8 bases. This CDR3 spans 14 amino acids. The junction had 6 bases not matched to a gene; V was cut back by 3 bases and J by 4 bases. Germline V gene data show CDR1 as SGHRS and CDR2 as YFSETQ. The CDR3 DNA reads as TGCGCCAGCAGCTGGGGGGCGGGAGGATACGAGCAGTACTTC. Protein: CASSWGAGGYEQYF.

The rearrangement links TRBV10-2 to TRBJ1-2; 9 bases are a match to TRBD1. The ends lost 7 bases at V and 8 bases at J; junction bases unmatched: 8. Germline CDR1 reads WSHSY; CDR2 reads SAAADI. The CDR3 totals 13 residues. The CDR3 DNA reads TGCGCCAGCACGGTTAACAGGGGGCGAGGCTACACCTTC. It specifies CASTVNRGRGYTF.

The chain links TRBV7-6 to TRBJ1-2; 7 bases map to TRBD1. The CDR3 totals 15 residues. Losses at the gene ends were 2 bases for V and 1 base for J; bases not matched to a gene: 4. Germline V gene lookup returns CDR1 SGHVS and CDR2 FNYEAQ. The CDR3, as DNA: TGTGCCAGCAGCTTATACCGGGACAGTAACTATGGCTACACCTTC. It yields the protein CASSLYRDSNYGYTF.